This passage covers 8 T cell receptor beta chains from one sample sequenced in a study of blood T cell repertoires in COVID-19. Measured with immunoSEQ multiplex PCR; TCRdb has only the in-frame clones, and not every one. The profile shows approximately 300,000 clones, around 88% of them singletons. Sequencing input: peripheral blood. These receptors were collected from a middle-aged man with acute or convalescent COVID-19.

Comment on this clone: At one boundary the junction diverges from the germline segment, which might be a read error. This sequence joins TRBV15 and TRBJ1-2, with TRBD1 identical over 8 bases. CDR1 LNHNV and CDR2 YYDKDF come from the germline V gene (reference sequence). The CDR3 runs to 16 residues. The CDR3 region is CATSRDPGTGFEKFYF. CDR3 sequence (DNA): TGTGCCACCAGCAGAGATCCGGGGACAGGCTTTGAAAAATTCTACTTC.

The genes are TRBV5-1 and TRBJ1-2, with 7 bases matching TRBD1. V lost 2 bases and J lost 7; bases outside the gene matches: 8. The germline gives CDR1 SGHRS, CDR2 YFSETQ. The CDR3 runs to 14 residues. The CDR3 protein is CASSFYTGVSGYTF. The DNA for the CDR3 is TGCGCCAGCAGCTTCTATACAGGGGTCTCTGGCTACACCTTC.

The chain has TRBV4-2 and TRBJ2-7, with 10 bases fitting TRBD2. The CDR3 length is 16 residues. Germline lookup yields CDR1 LGHNA and CDR2 YNFKEQ. With V trimmed by 1 base and J by 3 bases, 6 bases remained unmatched. CDR3 loop: CASSQASGGPNYEQYF. The CDR3 DNA reads TGTGCCAGCAGCCAAGCTAGCGGGGGACCAAACTACGAGCAGTACTTC.

For the CDR3, the DNA is TGTGCCAGCTCACAGGGGGCGCAGGGCTACACCTTC. Translated: CASSQGAQGYTF. The J gene is TRBJ1-2, the V gene TRBV27; TRBD1 aligns across 9 bases. This CDR3 spans 12 amino acids. Trimming took 8 bases from V and 8 from J; bases not matched to a gene: 6. CDR1 and CDR2 (germline): MNHEY, SMNVEV (reference sequence).

The chain joins TRBV18 to TRBJ2-3, with 9 bases that match TRBD2. From germline, CDR1 is KGHSH and CDR2 LQKENI. There are 15 residues in the CDR3. The V segment lost 6 bases and the J segment 1 base; nucleotides outside the gene matches: 5. CDR3 coding DNA: TGTGCCAGCTCTCGAAGCGGGGGGCGCACAGATACGCAGTATTTT. It translates to CASSRSGGRTDTQYF. Full variable domain (remainder filled in from reference TRBV18 and TRBJ2-3): NAGVMQNPRHLVRRRGQEARLRCSPMKGHSHVYWYRQLPEEGLKFMVYLQKENIIDESGMPKERFSAEFPKEGPSILRIQQVVRGDSAAYFCASSRSGGRTDTQYFGPGTRLTVL.

The chain is built from TRBV18 and TRBJ1-2, with unresolved D. Germline CDR1 is KGHSH and CDR2 is LQKENI. This CDR3 spans 14 amino acids. The V and J ends lost 0 bases and 1 base respectively, with 6 bases between them. The CDR3 bases are TGTGCCAGCTCACCACCGGCCAGTAACTATGGCTACACCTTC. The encoded protein is CASSPPASNYGYTF.

This sequence joins TRBV2 and TRBJ2-1, with TRBD2 matching 14 bases. Germline CDR1 reads SNHLY; CDR2 reads FYNNEI. The CDR3 consists of 13 residues. After removal of 6 bases from V and 15 bases from J, the junction contained 7 bases not matched to a gene. CDR3 DNA: TGTGCCAGCAGGGGACTAGCGGGGGCCCAACCGTTCTTC. Encoded protein: CASRGLAGAQPFF. Variable domain in full (rest from reference TRBV2 and TRBJ2-1): EPEVTQTPSHQVTQMGQEVILRCVPISNHLYFYWYRQILGQKVEFLVSFYNNEISEKSEIFDDQFSVERPDGSNFTLKIRSTKLEDSAMYFCASRGLAGAQPFFGPGTRLTVL.

The chain has TRBV5-6 and TRBJ1-5, with TRBD1 as a possible D gene (6 bases). Deletions cut 1 base from V and 6 bases from J, with 14 bases between. This CDR3 has 15 residues. Germline CDR1 and CDR2: SGHDT and YYEEEE. CDR3 residues: CASSLTGTASQPQHF. Written as DNA, the CDR3 is TGTGCCAGCAGCTTGACAGGGACCGCGAGTCAGCCCCAGCATTTT.